The subject of this entry is one TCR beta chain. What it binds is not known. Other DNA sequences in this specimen translate into the identical CDR3. These data come from a study of shared clonotypes between healthy human individuals. Terminally differentiated effector memory CD45RA+ cells were left out of the naive CD8 fraction, which was CD45RO-negative and positively selected for CCR7. Donors were Caucasian adults residing in Nashville, Tennessee, USA. V shed 2 bases, J shed 3 bases, and the junction held 5 bases outside the gene matches. Per germline, CDR1 SGHAT and CDR2 FQNNGV. The length of the CDR3 is 16 residues. Study-wide points: Sharing of clonotypes among donors was expected to vary with sequencing depth. Shared clonotypes across all four donors exceeded non-shared ones in generation probability.

The DNA input per sorted-subset replicate PCR was roughly 0.2 ug, corresponding to 30,000 or so T cell genomes. Here immunoSEQ multiplex PCR was the method, and the copy in TCRdb shows in-frame clones only, minus some. The sample lists millions of clones, approximately 94% seen once, with more than 0.95% in the top ten. The receptor's source is a man aged 18 to 29 in good health. The sample taken for sequencing was naive CD8+ T cells sorted from blood. This chain uses TRBV11-2 with TRBJ2-3, with 10 bases that match TRBD1. CDR3 region: CASSLLPGQGTDTQYF. In nucleotides, the CDR3 is TGTGCCAGCAGCTTACTACCGGGACAGGGGACAGATACGCAGTATTTT.